The 22 T cell receptor beta chains listed next were all sequenced from one sample in a study of CD8 T cells in ankylosing spondylitis. Using its own MiXCR run on the 5' RACE reads, TCRdb lists one record per CDR3 protein. Counted here are some 240,000 distinct CDR3 sequences, 18% occurring once; the ten biggest clones make up under 40%. The sample comprised blood, either unsorted or a sorted T cell fraction (not recorded which). These TCRs come from a male donor with ankylosing spondylitis or in good health (not recorded which).

This clonotype was counted only a few times. The chain joins TRBV12-3 or TRBV12-4 to TRBJ2-1; tentatively, D is TRBD1 or TRBD2 (5 bases each). V was pared by 3 bases and J by 10 bases, with 10 bases between. The CDR3 covers 12 residues. The CDR3 loop is CASSFSGAEQFF. CDR3 in DNA: TGTGCCAGCAGTTTTTCCGGGGCCGAGCAGTTCTTC.

The chain couples TRBV5-6 to TRBJ2-7; possibly TRBD1 for D (6 bases). V was trimmed by 6 bases and J by 3 bases, leaving 19 bases between them. From germline, CDR1 is SGHDT and CDR2 YYEEEE. CDR3 length: 15 residues. The CDR3 coding sequence is TGTGCCAGCACGCTAAGCCCGGGACAAGTCTACGAGCAGTACTTC. It is translated as CASTLSPGQVYEQYF.

In this sample, this clonotype turned up many times. The rearrangement joins TRBV27 to TRBJ2-3, with 11 bases that match TRBD2. V gave up 5 bases and J gave up 4 bases; unmatched junction bases: 8. The CDR3 runs to 16 residues. Germline V CDR1 and CDR2: MNHEY, SMNVEV (reference sequence). This CDR3 reads CASSPLLAGVADTQYF. CDR3 in DNA: TGTGCCAGCAGTCCCTTACTAGCGGGAGTTGCAGATACGCAGTATTTT.

This clonotype was observed a few times. The chain links TRBV20-1 to TRBJ2-1; 8 bases fit TRBD2. This CDR3 contains 17 residues. CDR1 and CDR2 from the germline V gene are DFQATT and SNEGSKA (reference sequence). The trim removed 3 bases at V and 4 bases at J, leaving 14 bases unmatched. DNA of the CDR3: TGCAGTGCTAGCCCCCGAACCGGGACTAGGCCGTACAATGAGCAGTTCTTC. Its protein product is CSASPRTGTRPYNEQFF.

V gene TRBV12-3 or TRBV12-4 combines with J gene TRBJ1-5, with 7 bases matching TRBD1. The CDR3 length is 14 residues. Trimming took 9 bases from V and 6 from J; bases not matched to a gene: 11. The CDR3 loop reads CARRTGVHSQPQHF. CDR3 DNA: TGTGCCAGGAGAACAGGGGTTCACTCTCAGCCCCAGCATTTT.

J is TRBJ2-3 and V is TRBV3-1, with D maybe TRBD1 (5 bases). There are 16 residues in the CDR3. Germline CDR1 and CDR2: LGHDT and YNNKEL (reference sequence). Trimming pared 4 bases from V and 3 bases from J, leaving 17 bases between. CDR3 protein: CASSPRVLAATDTQYF. For the CDR3, the DNA is TGTGCCAGCAGCCCCAGGGTCCTCGCCGCGACAGATACGCAGTATTTT.

This clonotype was observed at least ten times. The V gene is TRBV7-9, the J gene TRBJ1-2, with D perhaps matching TRBD1 (6 bases). Germline loops: CDR1 SEHNR, CDR2 FQNEAQ (reference sequence). Trimming cost V 1 base and J 4 bases, with 13 bases left between them. The CDR3 is 15 amino acids. CDR3 DNA: TGTGCCAGCAGCTTAGGGGCAGGGGCAGGCTATGGCTACACCTTC. Amino acids: CASSLGAGAGYGYTF.

The table lists this clonotype with many counts. The rearrangement joins TRBV20-1 to TRBJ2-1; tentatively, D is TRBD1 or TRBD2 (5 bases each). Germline CDR1 is DFQATT and CDR2 is SNEGSKA (reference sequence). The CDR3 length is 15 residues. The V end lost 5 bases, the J end lost 2 bases, and 16 bases lay between the germline ends. CDR3 loop: CSARGWLGAYNEQFF. The CDR3 nucleotides are TGCAGTGCTCGTGGCTGGTTGGGGGCCTACAATGAGCAGTTCTTC.

The chain has TRBV27 and TRBJ2-7; the D gene could be TRBD1 or TRBD2 (5 bases each). Germline loops: CDR1 MNHEY, CDR2 SMNVEV (reference sequence). The CDR3 spans 14 residues. Trimming took 3 bases from V and 2 from J, leaving 11 bases between them. CDR3 nucleotides: TGTGCCAGCAGTTTGTCGGGGCCGACCTACGAGCAGTACTTC. The encoded protein is CASSLSGPTYEQYF.

This clonotype occurred a few times. The chain combines TRBV4-1 with TRBJ2-3; no clear D gene. This CDR3 has 14 residues. V gave up 1 base and J gave up 6 bases, with 11 bases separating them. CDR1 is MGHRA, CDR2 YSYEKL, per germline. Here the CDR3 reads CASSQVEVGDTQYF. CDR3 bases: TGCGCCAGCAGCCAAGTGGAAGTCGGGGATACGCAGTATTTT.

This clonotype was detected a few times. V and J are TRBV7-3 and TRBJ1-5; D is uncertain. The CDR3 is 15 amino acids. With 1 base removed from V and 2 bases from J, the gap between germline ends came to 9 bases. Germline V CDR1 and CDR2: SGHTA, FQGTGA. CDR3 DNA sequence: TGTGCCAGCAGCTTAAAGGGTTCGGGCAATCAGCCCCAGCATTTT. This encodes CASSLKGSGNQPQHF.

The V gene is TRBV7-6, the J gene TRBJ2-5; no definite D call. Germline values: CDR1 SGHVS, CDR2 FNYEAQ. The V and J ends lost 1 base and 0 bases respectively, with 12 bases between them. The CDR3 is 16 residues long. CDR3 region: CASSLGSTLYQETQYF. For the CDR3, the DNA is TGTGCCAGCAGCTTAGGGAGTACACTCTACCAAGAGACCCAGTACTTC.

This clonotype came up many times. This chain joins TRBV4-3 and TRBJ2-5; unclear D gene. Trimming stripped 0 bases from V and 5 bases from J, with 13 bases between. There are 15 residues in the CDR3. Germline CDR1 and CDR2: LGHNA and YSLEER. The chain's CDR3 is CASSQDRASEETQYF. Written as DNA, the CDR3 is TGCGCCAGCAGCCAAGACCGGGCCTCGGAGGAGACCCAGTACTTC.

The chain links TRBV7-9 to TRBJ2-3, with D tentatively TRBD2 (6 bases). Trimming stripped 4 bases from V and 4 bases from J, with 21 bases between. Germline V gene lookup returns CDR1 SEHNR and CDR2 FQNEAQ (reference sequence). CDR3 length equals 17 residues. As DNA, the CDR3 is TGTGCCAGCAGCTCCTACTCTCTAGCGCGAGACGCAGATACGCAGTATTTT. Its protein is CASSSYSLARDADTQYF.

In its sample, this clonotype was seen many times. This rearrangement joins TRBV5-6 to TRBJ2-2; D unclear. Trimming took off 2 bases at V and 7 bases at J, with 3 bases between the two ends. The germline V gene encodes CDR1 SGHDT and CDR2 YYEEEE. CDR3 length equals 11 residues. The CDR3 region is CASSFGGELFF. CDR3 nucleotide sequence: TGTGCCAGCAGCTTCGGCGGGGAGCTGTTTTTT.

V gene TRBV29-1 combines with J gene TRBJ2-5; 7 nucleotides align to TRBD1. V dropped 3 bases and J dropped 0; count of bases not matched to a gene: 1. The germline gives CDR1 SQVTM, CDR2 ANQGSEA. CDR3 length: 13 residues. CDR3 amino acids: CSVEDRYQETQYF. CDR3 nucleotide sequence: TGCAGCGTTGAGGACAGGTACCAAGAGACCCAGTACTTC.

This clonotype was recorded a few times. The chain recombines TRBV2 with TRBJ2-1; 10 bases align to TRBD2. The CDR3 length is 16 residues. The germline V gene has CDR1 SNHLY and CDR2 FYNNEI. The V gene end was trimmed by 6 bases and the J gene end by 5 bases; junction bases not matched to a gene: 10. The CDR3 is CASSPSSGSPNNEQFF. CDR3 coding DNA: TGTGCCAGCAGCCCCTCTAGCGGGAGTCCCAACAATGAGCAGTTCTTC.

The sample holds a few counts of this clonotype. The chain employs TRBV12-3 or TRBV12-4 and TRBJ2-1; D possibly corresponds to TRBD2 (5 bases). CDR3 length equals 12 residues. The V end lost 3 bases, the J end lost 9 bases, and 9 bases lay between the germline ends. The DNA for the CDR3 is TGTGCCAGCAGTTTCGGGGTGAGTGAGCAGTTCTTC. This encodes CASSFGVSEQFF.

This chain uses TRBV2 with TRBJ2-7; TRBD2 matches at 9 bases. Germline CDR1 is SNHLY and CDR2 is FYNNEI. The CDR3 loop spans 15 amino acids. Trimming at V came to 3 bases and at J to 12 bases, leaving 15 bases not matched to a gene. The CDR3 DNA reads TGTGCCAGCAGTGACCCGAGGGGACTAGCCGCTTTGCCGTACTTC. It specifies CASSDPRGLAALPYF. Using reference TRBV2 and TRBJ2-7 for the parts outside the CDR3, the full variable domain is EPEVTQTPSHQVTQMGQEVILRCVPISNHLYFYWYRQILGQKVEFLVSFYNNEISEKSEIFDDQFSVERPDGSNFTLKIRSTKLEDSAMYFCASSDPRGLAALPYFGPGTRLTVT.

The chain links TRBV4-3 to TRBJ2-7; weak D call: TRBD1 (7 bases). V lost 0 bases and J lost 3, with 15 bases in between. CDR1 LGHNA and CDR2 YSLEER come from the germline V gene. The CDR3 spans 16 residues. CDR3 residues: CASSQDPGGQFYEQYF. CDR3 bases: TGCGCCAGCAGCCAAGATCCCGGGGGACAGTTCTACGAGCAGTACTTC.

This sequence joins TRBV5-4 and TRBJ2-6; D not certain. The length of the CDR3 is 17 residues. V was clipped by 0 bases and J by 0 bases, with 10 bases between them. The germline V gene has CDR1 SGHNT and CDR2 YYREEE (reference sequence). The CDR3 loop reads CASSLAWQSSGANVLTF. DNA of the CDR3: TGTGCCAGCAGCTTGGCGTGGCAGAGCTCTGGGGCCAACGTCCTGACTTTC.

This clonotype came up a few times. The chain employs TRBV29-1 and TRBJ2-1; D is possibly TRBD1 (5 bases). This CDR3 spans 13 amino acids. Deletions cut 3 bases from V and 2 bases from J, with 8 bases between. CDR1 and CDR2 (germline): SQVTM, ANQGSEA. The CDR3 DNA reads TGCAGCGTTGATGGGGCGGCCTACAATGAGCAGTTCTTC. Translated, it gives CSVDGAAYNEQFF.